This T cell receptor (beta chain) emerged from a study of blood T cell repertoires in COVID-19. Study context: COVID-19 samples from acute and convalescent phases originated in the United States, Italy and Spain. T cells, B-cell-depleted T cells, or PBMCs provided the cDNA or gDNA that served as material.

How the authors handled the data: How many nucleated cells were present was estimated from reference gene primer amplification. Sequencing was performed with immunoSEQ multiplex PCR; in TCRdb, only in-frame clones are kept and a portion is missing. D and trimming come from the DNA, and the V and J calls and clone size come from that table. Of under 85,000 clones in the sample, more than 60% were seen once. Germline values: CDR1 SGDLS, CDR2 YYNGEE. The CDR3 is 14 amino acids. V dropped 7 bases and J dropped 3 bases, with 17 bases sitting between them. Sequences were obtained from peripheral blood. The chain couples TRBV9 to TRBJ2-7, with D possibly TRBD1 on 7 matching bases. The receptor's source is a woman older than 75 with active or convalescent COVID-19. CDR3 nucleotides: TGTGCCAGCGCGGCGGGACAGACGAACTACGAGCAGTACTTC. This encodes CASAAGQTNYEQYF.